Sequencing of this TCR beta chain was carried out in a study of OX40 agonist ivuxolimab in advanced cancers. About the research overall: Clinicians treated patients with ivuxolimab, an agonistic anti-OX40 (CD134) antibody.

The CDR3 has 16 amino acids. CDR1 and CDR2 from the germline V gene are SGDLS and YYNGEE. The V segment lost 4 bases and the J segment 5 bases; nucleotides outside the gene matches: 10. Here immunoSEQ multiplex PCR was the method, and the copy in TCRdb shows in-frame clones only, minus some. The data show approximately 69,000 clones, 65% to 90% seen once. This sample comprised CD4+ or CD8+ T cells sorted from blood, obtained in a trial of the OX40 agonist ivuxolimab. The genes are TRBV9 and TRBJ2-5; 11 bases match TRBD2. This clonotype was sampled from an adult with an advanced solid tumor such as melanoma, head and neck, liver or kidney cancer. The CDR3: CASSPGASGGWETQYF. The CDR3 DNA is TGTGCCAGCAGCCCGGGGGCTAGCGGGGGGTGGGAGACCCAGTACTTC.